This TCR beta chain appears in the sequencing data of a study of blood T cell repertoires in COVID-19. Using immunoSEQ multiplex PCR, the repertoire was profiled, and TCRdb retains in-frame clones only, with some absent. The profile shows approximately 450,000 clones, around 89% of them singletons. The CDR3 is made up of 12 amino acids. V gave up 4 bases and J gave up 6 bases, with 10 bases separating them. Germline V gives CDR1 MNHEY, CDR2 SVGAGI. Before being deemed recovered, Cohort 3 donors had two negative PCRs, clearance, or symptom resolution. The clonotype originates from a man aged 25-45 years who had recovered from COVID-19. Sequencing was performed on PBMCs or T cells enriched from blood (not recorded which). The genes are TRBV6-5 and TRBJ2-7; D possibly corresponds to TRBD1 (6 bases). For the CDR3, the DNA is TGTGCCAGCAGTTTTCGAGGGGGCGAGCAGTACTTC. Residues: CASSFRGGEQYF.